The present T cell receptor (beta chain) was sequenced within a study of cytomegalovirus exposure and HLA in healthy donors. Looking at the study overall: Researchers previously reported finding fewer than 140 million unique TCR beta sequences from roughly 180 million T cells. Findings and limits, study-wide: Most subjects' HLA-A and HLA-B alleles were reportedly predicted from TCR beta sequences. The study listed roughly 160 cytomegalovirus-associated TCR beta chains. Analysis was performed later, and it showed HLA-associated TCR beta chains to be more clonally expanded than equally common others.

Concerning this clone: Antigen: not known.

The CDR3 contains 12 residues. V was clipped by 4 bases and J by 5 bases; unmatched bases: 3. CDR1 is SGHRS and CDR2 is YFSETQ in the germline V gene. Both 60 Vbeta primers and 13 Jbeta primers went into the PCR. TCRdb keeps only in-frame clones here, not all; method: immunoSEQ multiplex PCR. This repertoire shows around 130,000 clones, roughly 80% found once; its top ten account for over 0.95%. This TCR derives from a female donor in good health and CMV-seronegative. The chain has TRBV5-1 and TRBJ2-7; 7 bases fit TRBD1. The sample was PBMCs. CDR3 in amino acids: CASSLDRDEQYF. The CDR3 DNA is TGCGCCAGCAGCCTAGACAGGGACGAGCAGTACTTC.